This T cell receptor beta chain emerged from a study of blood T cells in healthy people across ages. Primed by a sample-barcoded 5' primer and a J-beta primer mix, a second PCR proceeded for 7 to 11 cycles. Via MiXCR, TCRdb re-called the 5' RACE reads, giving one row per CDR3 protein. The data show 1 million to 1.2 million distinct CDR3 sequences, around two fifths seen once. This CDR3 has 15 residues. CDR1 is SGHTA and CDR2 is FQGNSA in the germline V gene. V was shortened by 2 bases and J by 2 bases, with 12 bases between the two germline ends. This clonotype has just a few counts. The chain couples TRBV7-2 to TRBJ1-2; unclear D gene. The TCR originated in a man aged 18 to 30 in good health. The specimen was blood. The CDR3, as DNA: TGTGCCAGCAGCTTACACTTGGGCCGCAACTATGGCTACACCTTC. Its translation: CASSLHLGRNYGYTF.